A selection of T cell receptor beta chains follows, all from one sample in a study of shared clonotypes between healthy human individuals. Sequencing used immunoSEQ multiplex PCR; TCRdb keeps in-frame clones, though not all of them. The sample holds just over 2,000,000 clones; roughly 95% are singletons and the top ten take 0.1% to 0.15%. The sample consisted of naive CD4+ T cells sorted from blood. The receptors derive from a man younger than 35 in good health. CDR3s include the opening cysteine and the closing phenylalanine or tryptophan. D genes are given only for firm matches. Not all rows give a size; the values are once, few, many and, for expanded clones, a class.

d_gene	len	abundance	v_gene	j_gene	CDR3aa	CDR3nt
TRBD1	13	-	TRBV2	TRBJ2-7	CASRPGQAYEQYF	TGTGCCAGCAGACCGGGACAGGCCTACGAGCAGTACTTC
-	12	-	TRBV7-9	TRBJ1-1	CASIRTVGAAFF	TGTGCCAGCATCCGGACAGTCGGCGCAGCTTTCTTT
TRBD1	17	-	TRBV15	TRBJ2-3	CATSRDLRTGGADTQYF	TGTGCCACCAGCAGAGATCTTAGGACAGGGGGCGCAGATACGCAGTATTTT
-	15	-	TRBV7-9	TRBJ2-7	CASSFQTGPVHEQYF	TGTGCCAGCAGCTTCCAGACAGGTCCCGTCCACGAGCAGTACTTC
TRBD1	11	-	TRBV20-1	TRBJ2-7	CSLTGVNEQYF	TGCAGCCTTACAGGGGTCAACGAGCAGTACTTC
TRBD1	14	-	TRBV10-3	TRBJ1-3	CAIRGQGAGNTIYF	TGTGCCATCAGGGGTCAGGGGGCTGGAAACACCATATATTTT
-	14	-	TRBV9	TRBJ1-1	CASSVSASNTEAFF	TGTGCCAGCAGCGTATCGGCATCGAACACTGAAGCTTTCTTT
-	14	-	TRBV2	TRBJ2-5	CASNPGTLQETQYF	TGTGCCAGCAACCCTGGGACATTGCAAGAGACCCAGTACTTC
-	16	-	TRBV28	TRBJ1-5	CASAPPTANSNQPQHF	TGTGCCAGCGCCCCCCCAACTGCGAATAGCAATCAGCCCCAGCATTTT
TRBD1	14	once	TRBV6-1	TRBJ1-4	CASRAGTGDEKLFF	TGTGCCAGCAGGGCCGGGACAGGGGATGAAAAACTGTTTTTT
-	13	once	TRBV28	TRBJ1-1	CASRGGLNTEAFF	TGTGCCAGCAGGGGGGGCCTCAACACTGAAGCTTTCTTT
-	16	-	TRBV28	TRBJ1-5	CASSLKGVYSNQPQHF	TGTGCCAGCAGCTTAAAAGGGGTTTATAGCAATCAGCCCCAGCATTTT
-	13	-	TRBV5-1	TRBJ2-1	CASSIPATNEQFF	TGCGCCAGCAGCATTCCTGCAACCAATGAGCAGTTCTTC
TRBD2	14	-	TRBV2	TRBJ2-3	CASRGLVVPDTQYF	TGTGCCAGCAGGGGACTAGTCGTCCCAGATACGCAGTATTTT
-	14	-	TRBV2	TRBJ1-4	CATLDPGKNEKLFF	TGTGCCACCCTAGACCCCGGCAAGAATGAAAAACTGTTTTTT
-	15	-	TRBV5-1	TRBJ1-1	CASSLEGRVRTEAFF	TGCGCCAGCAGCTTGGAGGGCAGGGTAAGGACTGAAGCTTTCTTT
TRBD2	15	-	TRBV2	TRBJ2-1	CASSARLAGGNEQFF	TGTGCCAGCAGCGCACGACTAGCGGGAGGCAATGAGCAGTTCTTC
TRBD2	15	-	TRBV27	TRBJ2-3	CASSLRAGGRDTQYF	TGTGCCAGCAGTCTCCGAGCGGGAGGGAGGGATACGCAGTATTTT
TRBD1	13	-	TRBV7-3	TRBJ1-2	CASSSGTGLGYTF	TGTGCCAGCAGCTCCGGGACAGGGCTGGGCTACACCTTC
-	13	-	TRBV5-1	TRBJ1-1	CASSRLMNTEAFF	TGCGCCAGCAGCCGCCTGATGAACACTGAAGCTTTCTTT
TRBD2	16	once	TRBV19	TRBJ2-7	CASSPGLAGVGYEQYF	TGTGCCAGTAGCCCCGGACTAGCGGGGGTAGGATACGAGCAGTACTTC
-	15	-	TRBV11-2	TRBJ2-2	CASLTGTKNTGELFF	TGTGCCAGCCTTACCGGGACAAAGAACACCGGGGAGCTGTTTTTT
-	15	-	TRBV5-1	TRBJ2-1	CASSLEGSTWNEQFF	TGCGCCAGCAGCTTGGAAGGTAGTACGTGGAATGAGCAGTTCTTC
-	12	-	TRBV11-2	TRBJ1-5	CASSPPNQPQHF	TGTGCCAGCAGCCCCCCCAATCAGCCCCAGCATTTT
TRBD1	14	-	TRBV30	TRBJ2-5	CAWTNTGGDETQYF	TGTGCCTGGACAAACACAGGGGGCGATGAGACCCAGTACTTC
TRBD1	14	-	TRBV7-8	TRBJ1-1	CASSSRTGRTEAFF	TGTGCCAGCAGCTCCCGGACAGGGCGGACTGAAGCTTTCTTT
TRBD2	13	-	TRBV11-3	TRBJ2-7	CASSFGGGGEQYF	TGTGCCAGCAGCTTCGGCGGGGGGGGCGAGCAGTACTTC
TRBD2	15	-	TRBV27	TRBJ2-4	CASSPLAVAKNIQYF	TGTGCCAGCAGTCCCCTAGCGGTAGCCAAAAACATTCAGTACTTC
-	13	-	TRBV10-3	TRBJ1-1	CAISDSTGTEAFF	TGTGCCATCAGTGACTCAACAGGGACTGAAGCTTTCTTT
-	14	-	TRBV6-5	TRBJ2-7	CASSTGRAAYEQYF	TGTGCCAGCAGTACGGGCCGCGCCGCCTACGAGCAGTACTTC
TRBD1	14	-	TRBV6-4	TRBJ1-2	CASSASTGVGGYTF	TGTGCCAGCAGTGCCTCCACAGGGGTAGGAGGCTACACCTTC
TRBD1	11	-	TRBV20-1	TRBJ1-2	CSRQGPYGYTF	TGCAGTCGACAGGGACCCTATGGCTACACCTTC
TRBD1	14	-	TRBV5-1	TRBJ1-5	CASSTGLSNQPQHF	TGCGCCAGCTCGACAGGGTTGAGCAATCAGCCCCAGCATTTT
-	13	-	TRBV9	TRBJ2-3	CASSGDGPWAQYF	TGTGCCAGCAGCGGCGACGGACCGTGGGCGCAGTATTTT
-	16	-	TRBV5-4	TRBJ1-1	CASSLGGDTRVTEAFF	TGTGCCAGCAGCTTGGGCGGGGACACTCGTGTTACTGAAGCTTTCTTT
-	16	-	TRBV7-2	TRBJ2-1	CASSLVILAQGPEQFF	TGTGCCAGCAGCTTAGTAATTTTGGCTCAGGGGCCGGAGCAGTTCTTC
-	17	-	TRBV6-1	TRBJ2-3	CASSENGASSGTDTQYF	TGTGCCAGCAGTGAAAACGGGGCTTCTTCCGGCACAGATACGCAGTATTTT
-	15	-	TRBV5-6	TRBJ1-4	CASSSPRGTNEKLFF	TGTGCCAGCAGCTCCCCCCGGGGAACTAATGAAAAACTGTTTTTT
-	14	-	TRBV7-8	TRBJ1-4	CASSLGTNNEKLFF	TGTGCCAGCAGCTTAGGAACGAATAATGAAAAACTGTTTTTT
-	13	-	TRBV19	TRBJ1-2	CASSALLSGGYTF	TGTGCCAGTAGTGCCCTTCTTAGTGGCGGCTACACCTTC
-	15	once	TRBV16	TRBJ2-3	CASSQYPGGTDTQYF	TGTGCCAGCAGCCAATATCCCGGGGGCACAGATACGCAGTATTTT
TRBD1	16	-	TRBV9	TRBJ1-1	CASGEDRGPVNTEAFF	TGTGCCAGCGGCGAGGACAGGGGGCCGGTAAACACTGAAGCTTTCTTT
TRBD1	16	-	TRBV7-6	TRBJ2-4	CASSPPFRDSKNIQYF	TGTGCCAGCAGCCCACCATTCCGGGACAGCAAAAACATTCAGTACTTC
TRBD1	13	-	TRBV28	TRBJ1-1	CASRGQGGTEAFF	TGTGCCAGCAGAGGACAGGGAGGCACTGAAGCTTTCTTT
-	13	-	TRBV9	TRBJ2-7	CASSVDWSYEQYF	TGTGCCAGCAGCGTAGATTGGTCCTACGAGCAGTACTTC
TRBD2	16	-	TRBV27	TRBJ2-7	CASSLGWRGKLYEQYF	TGTGCCAGCAGTTTGGGATGGCGGGGGAAATTATACGAGCAGTACTTC
-	15	-	TRBV30	TRBJ2-3	CAWSVGGPPPDTQYF	TGTGCCTGGAGTGTGGGCGGACCACCCCCAGATACGCAGTATTTT
TRBD1	14	-	TRBV10-1	TRBJ1-6	CASSGGQANSPLHF	TGCGCCAGCAGTGGAGGACAGGCAAATTCACCCCTCCACTTT
-	16	-	TRBV28	TRBJ2-7	CASSVRGRGSTYEQYF	TGTGCCAGCAGCGTCCGGGGCAGGGGATCGACCTACGAGCAGTACTTC
-	15	-	TRBV14	TRBJ2-2	CASSRSSSGTGELFF	TGTGCCAGCAGCCGCTCGTCCTCGGGCACCGGGGAGCTGTTTTTT